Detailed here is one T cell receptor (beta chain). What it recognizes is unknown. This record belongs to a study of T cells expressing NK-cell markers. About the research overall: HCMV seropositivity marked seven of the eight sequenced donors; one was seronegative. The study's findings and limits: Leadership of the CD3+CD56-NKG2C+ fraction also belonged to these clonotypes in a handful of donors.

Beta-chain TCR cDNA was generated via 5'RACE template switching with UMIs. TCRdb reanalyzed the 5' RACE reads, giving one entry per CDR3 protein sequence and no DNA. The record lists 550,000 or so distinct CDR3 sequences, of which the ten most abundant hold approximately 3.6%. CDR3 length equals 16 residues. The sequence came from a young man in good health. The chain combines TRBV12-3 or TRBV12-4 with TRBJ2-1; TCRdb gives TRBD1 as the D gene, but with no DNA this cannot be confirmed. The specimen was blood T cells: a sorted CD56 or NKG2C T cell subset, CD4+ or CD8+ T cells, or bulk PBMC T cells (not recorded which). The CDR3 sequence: CASTYRDRGPYNEQFF.